This T cell receptor beta chain derives from a study of liver allograft versus peripheral blood T cells. Study-wide context: Recipients' peripheral blood supplied the T cell receptor repertoires against which those in transplanted livers were compared.

The germline V gene encodes CDR1 SGHAT and CDR2 FQDESV (reference sequence). The V end lost 1 base, the J end lost 7 bases, and 2 bases lay between the germline ends. The CDR3 has 12 residues. TCRdb reprocessed the reads via MiXCR and lists one record per CDR3 protein. The sample lists about 4,000 distinct CDR3 sequences; about 16% were seen once. Sample share makes this clonotype medium-sized. The gene calls are TRBV11-1 and TRBJ1-6; no definite D call. The source is a human patient who had a liver transplant. Some T cells could come from the graft donor. The CDR3 region is CASSLVNSPLHF. CDR3 in DNA: TGTGCCAGCAGCTTAGTGAATTCACCCCTCCACTTT. The variable domain in full, completed from reference TRBV11-1 and TRBJ1-6, reads EAEVAQSPRYKITEKSQAVAFWCDPISGHATLYWYRQILGQGPELLVQFQDESVVDDSQLPKDRFSAERLKGVDSTLKIQPAELGDSAMYLCASSLVNSPLHFGNGTRLTVT.